A selection of T cell receptor beta chains follows, all from one sample in a study of blood T cell repertoires in COVID-19. The table came from immunoSEQ multiplex PCR; TCRdb's copy has only in-frame clones and leaves some out. In the table there are 89,000 or so clones, around 90% of which are singletons. Sequences were obtained from peripheral blood. These receptors originate from a man aged 50-60 years with COVID-19, enrolled during active disease. Both conserved end residues are part of each CDR3. D genes are given only for firm matches.

TRBV12-3/TRBV12-4 | - | CASSYQGLETQYF
TRBV3-1/TRBV3-2 | TRBD1 | CASSLRGLSYNEQFF
TRBV24-1 | - | CATSDPLPGQPQHF
TRBV7-2 | TRBD2 | CASSLIAGAQETQYF
TRBV4-3 | - | CASSQDSKGNQPQHF
TRBV9 | TRBD1 | CASSSLGQGAIWDTEAFF
TRBV7-3 | - | CASSSGVFTDTQYF
TRBV5-8 | - | CASEWGPDSGNTIYF
TRBV18 | TRBD2 | CASSPVATGTSGGNEQFF
TRBV30 | TRBD1 | CAWSGSQGAETQYF
TRBV7-9 | TRBD2 | CASSLGLAGETQYF
TRBV4-3 | TRBD1 | CASSQGQGARGEQFF
TRBV30 | - | CAWSPTQGGEKLFF
TRBV24-1 | - | CATSDFQGGEWLEYF
TRBV18 | TRBD2 | CASSPGLAEQYF
TRBV20-1 | - | CSAWRRTEAFF
TRBV6-5 | TRBD1 | CASSYGSGGYEQYF